This T cell receptor delta chain was recorded in a study of γδ T cells in repeated Plasmodium falciparum infection. Study in general: Four controlled malaria infections with P. falciparum NF54 spanned 500 to 650 days. Each infection was followed by sampling at 21 days, plus baseline and some pre-infection draws.

This CDR3 is 19 amino acids long. CDR1 and CDR2 (germline): TSWWSYY, QGS. Regarding this clone: This DNA's translation differs at residue 16 from TCRdb's protein, which comes from a much larger clone; a read error is likely, and the protein shown is translated from the DNA. Other DNA sequences within the sample encode an identical CDR3.

TCRdb reanalysed the multiplex PCR reads via CATT. Of 75,000 to 95,000 delta-chain clones listed, 0.8% to 1% are singletons. Vgamma9/Vdelta2+ and Vdelta2-negative gammadelta T cells were flow-sorted from PBMC for bulk sequencing. The chain uses TRDV1 and TRDJ1; possibly TRDD2 for D (5 bases). TCRdb gives no J gene; it was assigned here by matching the DNA to germline. The sequencing sample was made of gamma-delta T cells from blood. The clonotype comes from a pool of human donors (malaria-infected and uninfected, not separated). The CDR3 DNA follows: TGTGCTCTTGGGGAACCCTCGGACAGGCTTTACCCCTACACCGATAGACTCATCTTT. Its protein is CALGEPSDRLYPYTDRLIF.